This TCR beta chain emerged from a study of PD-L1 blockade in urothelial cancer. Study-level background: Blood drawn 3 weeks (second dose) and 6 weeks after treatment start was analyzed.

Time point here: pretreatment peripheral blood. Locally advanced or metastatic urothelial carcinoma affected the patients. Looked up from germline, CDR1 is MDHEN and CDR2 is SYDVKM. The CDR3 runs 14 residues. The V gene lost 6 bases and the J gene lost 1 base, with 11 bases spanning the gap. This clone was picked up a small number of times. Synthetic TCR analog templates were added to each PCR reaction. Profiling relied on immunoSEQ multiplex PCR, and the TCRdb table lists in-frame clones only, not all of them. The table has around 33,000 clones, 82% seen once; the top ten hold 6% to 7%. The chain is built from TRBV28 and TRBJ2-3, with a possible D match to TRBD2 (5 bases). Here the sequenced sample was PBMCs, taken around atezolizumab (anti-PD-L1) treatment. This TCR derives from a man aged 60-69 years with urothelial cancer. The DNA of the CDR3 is TGTGCCAGCAGAAAGAACGGGGGCACAGATACGCAGTATTTT. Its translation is CASRKNGGTDTQYF. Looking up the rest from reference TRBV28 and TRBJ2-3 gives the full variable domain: DVKVTQSSRYLVKRTGEKVFLECVQDMDHENMFWYRQDPGLGLRLIYFSYDVKMKEKGDIPEGYSVSREKKERFSLILESASTNQTSMYLCASRKNGGTDTQYFGPGTRLTVL.